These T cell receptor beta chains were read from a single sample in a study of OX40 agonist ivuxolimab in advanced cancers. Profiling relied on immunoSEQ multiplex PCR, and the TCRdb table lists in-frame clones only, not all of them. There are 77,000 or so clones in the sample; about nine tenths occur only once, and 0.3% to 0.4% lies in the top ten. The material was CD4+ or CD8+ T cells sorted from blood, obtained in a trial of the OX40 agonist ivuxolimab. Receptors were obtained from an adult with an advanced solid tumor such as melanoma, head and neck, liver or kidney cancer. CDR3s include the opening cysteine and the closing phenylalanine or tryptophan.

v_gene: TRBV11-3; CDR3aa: CASSLDGAEETQYF
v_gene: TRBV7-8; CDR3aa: CASSLGQGSNQPQHF
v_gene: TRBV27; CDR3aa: CASRATGLSNQPQHF
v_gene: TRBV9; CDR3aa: CASSGGLADRTYEQYF
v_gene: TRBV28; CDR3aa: CASSSPTGLQEKLFF
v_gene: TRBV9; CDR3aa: CASSVEGGSSPLHF
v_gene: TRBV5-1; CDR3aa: CASSLADVNYGYTF
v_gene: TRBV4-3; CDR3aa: CASSDSRRARETQYF
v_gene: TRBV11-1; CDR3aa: CASRQGSGANVLTF
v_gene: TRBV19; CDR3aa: CASSISRDQPQHF
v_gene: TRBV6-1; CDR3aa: CASSGPTGDEQFF
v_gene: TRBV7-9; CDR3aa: CASSLAGLINEQFF
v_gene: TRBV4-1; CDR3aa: CASSQDAAGAANEQFF
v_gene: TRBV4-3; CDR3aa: CASSQAAGSNTDTQYF
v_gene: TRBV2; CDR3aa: CASRLAGAEQYF
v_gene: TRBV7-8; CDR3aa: CASSLSTSGGGETQYF
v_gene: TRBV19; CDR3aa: CASSDNRGTDTQYF
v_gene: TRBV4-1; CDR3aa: CASSQGGGTDTQYF
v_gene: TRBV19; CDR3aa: CASELTPLTEAFF
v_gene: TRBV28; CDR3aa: CASSLQGGALNEQFF
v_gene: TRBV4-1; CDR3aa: CASSQENLGQATNGYTF
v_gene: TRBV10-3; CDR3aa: CAISVAGGLSYEQYF
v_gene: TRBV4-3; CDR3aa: CASSQDSNQPQHF
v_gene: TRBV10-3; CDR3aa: CAISAQLQGPETQYF
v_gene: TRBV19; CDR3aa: CASSTAGQGGYEQYF
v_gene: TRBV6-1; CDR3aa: CASSALNYGSNQPQHF
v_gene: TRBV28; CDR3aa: CASSLQGRAFF
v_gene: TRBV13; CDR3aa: CASSLTSPGELFF
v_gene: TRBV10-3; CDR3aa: CAISEGISSPLHF
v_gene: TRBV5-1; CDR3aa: CASSLEGTGAADTQYF
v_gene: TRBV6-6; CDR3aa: CASSSPGVDTQYF
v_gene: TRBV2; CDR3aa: CASTQDRGLGGYTF
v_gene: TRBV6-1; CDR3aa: CASSAGAGGNSPLHF
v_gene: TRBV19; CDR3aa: CASMTLGQGSDTQYF
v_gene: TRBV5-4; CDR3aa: CASSLGGQQETQYF
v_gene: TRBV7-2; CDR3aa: CASSWLGTAYNEQFF
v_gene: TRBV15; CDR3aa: CATSRRGIETQYF
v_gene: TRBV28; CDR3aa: CASSRDGFVEQFF
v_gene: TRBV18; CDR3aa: CASSSAAGRNTEAFF
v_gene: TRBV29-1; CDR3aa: CSVEGLAGVEQYF
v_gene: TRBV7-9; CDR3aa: CASRMEGTSYEQYF
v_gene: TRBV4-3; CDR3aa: CASSPLGGGTDTQYF
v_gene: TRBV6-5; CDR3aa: CASSYSGTGNNYGYTF
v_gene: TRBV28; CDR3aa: CASSLAGQGLEKLFF
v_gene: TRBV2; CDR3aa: CASSLGPGETQYF
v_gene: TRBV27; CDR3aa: CASSADRITGELFF